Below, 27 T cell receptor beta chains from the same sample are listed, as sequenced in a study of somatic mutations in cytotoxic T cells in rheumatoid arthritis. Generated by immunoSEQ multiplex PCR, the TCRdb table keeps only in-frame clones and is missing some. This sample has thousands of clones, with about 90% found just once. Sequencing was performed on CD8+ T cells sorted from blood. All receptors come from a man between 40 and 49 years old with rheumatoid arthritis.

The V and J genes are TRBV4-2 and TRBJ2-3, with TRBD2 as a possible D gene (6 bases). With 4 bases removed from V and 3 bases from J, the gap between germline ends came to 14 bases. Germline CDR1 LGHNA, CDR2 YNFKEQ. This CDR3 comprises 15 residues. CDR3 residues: CASSPTGTGTDTQYF. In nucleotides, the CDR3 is TGTGCCAGCAGCCCAACCGGGACTGGAACAGATACGCAGTATTTT.

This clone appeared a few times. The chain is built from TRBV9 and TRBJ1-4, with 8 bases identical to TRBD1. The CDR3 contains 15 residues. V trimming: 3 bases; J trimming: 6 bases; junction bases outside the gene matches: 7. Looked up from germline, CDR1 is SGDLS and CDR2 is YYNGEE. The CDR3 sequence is CASSEKDRVYEKLFF. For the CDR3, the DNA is TGTGCCAGCAGCGAGAAGGACAGGGTGTATGAAAAACTGTTTTTT. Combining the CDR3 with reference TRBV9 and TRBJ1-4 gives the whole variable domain DSGVTQTPKHLITATGQRVTLRCSPRSGDLSVYWYQQSLDQGLQFLIQYYNGEERAKGNILERFSAQQFPDLHSELNLSSLELGDSALYFCASSEKDRVYEKLFFGSGTQLSVL.

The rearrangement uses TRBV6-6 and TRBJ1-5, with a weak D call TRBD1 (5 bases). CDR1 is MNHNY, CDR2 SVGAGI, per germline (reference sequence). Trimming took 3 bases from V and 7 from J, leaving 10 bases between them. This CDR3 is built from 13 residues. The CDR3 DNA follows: TGTGCCAGCAGTTATCAGGGCGAACAGCCCCAGCATTTT. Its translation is CASSYQGEQPQHF.

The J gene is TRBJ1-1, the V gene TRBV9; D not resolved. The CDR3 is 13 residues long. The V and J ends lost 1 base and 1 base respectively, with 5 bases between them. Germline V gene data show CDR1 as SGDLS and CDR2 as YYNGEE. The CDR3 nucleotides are TGTGCCAGCAGCGTATCACAGAACACTGAAGCTTTCTTT. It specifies CASSVSQNTEAFF.

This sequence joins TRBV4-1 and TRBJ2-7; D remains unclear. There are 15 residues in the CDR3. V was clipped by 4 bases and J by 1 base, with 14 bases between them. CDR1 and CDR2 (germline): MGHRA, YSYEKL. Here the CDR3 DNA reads TGCGCCAGCAGCCCTTCAGACTTTCGATCCTACGAGCAGTACTTC. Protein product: CASSPSDFRSYEQYF.

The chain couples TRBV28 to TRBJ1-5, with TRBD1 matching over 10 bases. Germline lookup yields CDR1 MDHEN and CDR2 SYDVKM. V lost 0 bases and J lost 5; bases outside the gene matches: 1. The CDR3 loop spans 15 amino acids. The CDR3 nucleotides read TGTGCCAGCAGTTTATGGGGGACAGGGGATCAGCCCCAGCATTTT. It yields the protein CASSLWGTGDQPQHF. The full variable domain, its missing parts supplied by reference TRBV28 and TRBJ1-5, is DVKVTQSSRYLVKRTGEKVFLECVQDMDHENMFWYRQDPGLGLRLIYFSYDVKMKEKGDIPEGYSVSREKKERFSLILESASTNQTSMYLCASSLWGTGDQPQHFGDGTRLSIL.

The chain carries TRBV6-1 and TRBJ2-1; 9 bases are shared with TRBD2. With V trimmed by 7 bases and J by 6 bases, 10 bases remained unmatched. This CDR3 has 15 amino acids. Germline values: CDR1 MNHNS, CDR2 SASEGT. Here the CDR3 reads CASNSEAGGVNEQFF. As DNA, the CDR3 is TGTGCCAGCAATTCGGAGGCGGGGGGGGTCAATGAGCAGTTCTTC.

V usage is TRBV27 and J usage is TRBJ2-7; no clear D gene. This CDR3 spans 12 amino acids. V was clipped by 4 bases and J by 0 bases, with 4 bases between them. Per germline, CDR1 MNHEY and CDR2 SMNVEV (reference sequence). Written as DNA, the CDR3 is TGTGCCAGCAGTTCGAGCTCCTACGAGCAGTACTTC. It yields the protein CASSSSSYEQYF.

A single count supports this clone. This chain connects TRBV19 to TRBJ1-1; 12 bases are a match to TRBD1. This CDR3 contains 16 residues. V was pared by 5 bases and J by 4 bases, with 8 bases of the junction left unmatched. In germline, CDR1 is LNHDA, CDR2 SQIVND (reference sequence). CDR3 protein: CASSVGTGGGSTEAFF. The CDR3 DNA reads TGTGCCAGTAGTGTAGGGACAGGGGGCGGGAGCACTGAAGCTTTCTTT.

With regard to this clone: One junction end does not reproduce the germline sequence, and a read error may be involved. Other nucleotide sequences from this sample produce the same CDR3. The CDR3, as DNA: TGTGCCAGCAGTGAACGACAGGCCCAAATCTATAATTCCCCCCTCCACTTT. Translation: CASSERQAQIYNSPLHF. The V and J genes are TRBV6-1 and TRBJ1-6; D is possibly TRBD1 (6 bases). The germline gives CDR1 MNHNS, CDR2 SASEGT. The CDR3 is made up of 17 amino acids.

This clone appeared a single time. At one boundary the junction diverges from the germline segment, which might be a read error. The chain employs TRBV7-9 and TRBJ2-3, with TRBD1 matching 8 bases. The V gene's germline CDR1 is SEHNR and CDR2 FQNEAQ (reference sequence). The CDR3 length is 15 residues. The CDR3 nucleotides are TGTGCCAGCAGCTTACGCGGCCTGGGGACAGGTACGCAGTATTTT. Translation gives CASSLRGLGTGTQYF.

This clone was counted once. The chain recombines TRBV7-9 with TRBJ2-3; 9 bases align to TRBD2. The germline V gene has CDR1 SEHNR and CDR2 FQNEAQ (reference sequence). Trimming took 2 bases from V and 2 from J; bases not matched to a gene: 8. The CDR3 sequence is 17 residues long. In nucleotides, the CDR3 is TGTGCCAGCAGCTTAAGCGGTACTAGCGGGTCCACAGATACGCAGTATTTT. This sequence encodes CASSLSGTSGSTDTQYF.

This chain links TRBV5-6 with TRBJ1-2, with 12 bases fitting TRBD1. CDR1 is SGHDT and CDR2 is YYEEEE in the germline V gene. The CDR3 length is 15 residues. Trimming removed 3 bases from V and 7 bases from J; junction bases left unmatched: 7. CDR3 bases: TGTGCCAGCAGCTCGGGGACAGGGGGCTATAGTGGCTACACCTTC. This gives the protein CASSSGTGGYSGYTF. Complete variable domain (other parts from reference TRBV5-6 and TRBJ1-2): DAGVTQSPTHLIKTRGQQVTLRCSPKSGHDTVSWYQQALGQGPQFIFQYYEEEERQRGNFPDRFSGHQFPNYSSELNVNALLLGDSALYLCASSSGTGGYSGYTFGSGTRLTVV.

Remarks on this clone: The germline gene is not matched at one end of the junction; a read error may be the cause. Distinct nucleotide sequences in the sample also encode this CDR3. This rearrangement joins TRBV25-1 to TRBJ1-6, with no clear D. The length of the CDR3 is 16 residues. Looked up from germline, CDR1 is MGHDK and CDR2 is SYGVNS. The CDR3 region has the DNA TGTGCCAGCAGTGAATCCCAGTTCGACTATAATTCCCCCCTCCACTTT. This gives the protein CASSESQFDYNSPLHF.

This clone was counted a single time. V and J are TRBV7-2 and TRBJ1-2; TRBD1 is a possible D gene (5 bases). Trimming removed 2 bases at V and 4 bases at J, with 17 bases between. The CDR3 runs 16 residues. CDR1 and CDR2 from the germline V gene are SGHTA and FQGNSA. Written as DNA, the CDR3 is TGTGCCAGCAGCTTAAGCCTCGGGGGAGGATTCTATGGCTACACCTTC. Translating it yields CASSLSLGGGFYGYTF. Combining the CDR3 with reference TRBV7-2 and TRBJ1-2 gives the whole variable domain GAGVSQSPSNKVTEKGKDVELRCDPISGHTALYWYRQSLGQGLEFLIYFQGNSAPDKSGLPSDRFSAERTGGSVSTLTIQRTQQEDSAVYLCASSLSLGGGFYGYTFGSGTRLTVV.

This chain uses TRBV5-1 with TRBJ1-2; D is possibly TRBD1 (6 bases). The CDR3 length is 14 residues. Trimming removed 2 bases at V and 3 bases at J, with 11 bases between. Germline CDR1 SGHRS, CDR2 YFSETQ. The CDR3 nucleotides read TGCGCCAGCAGCTTCTTTGGGGGCGACTATGGCTACACCTTC. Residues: CASSFFGGDYGYTF. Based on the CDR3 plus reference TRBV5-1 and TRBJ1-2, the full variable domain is KAGVTQTPRYLIKTRGQQVTLSCSPISGHRSVSWYQQTPGQGLQFLFEYFSETQRNKGNFPGRFSGRQFSNSRSEMNVSTLELGDSALYLCASSFFGGDYGYTFGSGTRLTVV.

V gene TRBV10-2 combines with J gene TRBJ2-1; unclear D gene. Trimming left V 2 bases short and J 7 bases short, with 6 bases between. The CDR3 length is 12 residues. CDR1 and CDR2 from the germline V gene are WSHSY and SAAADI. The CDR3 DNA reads TGCGCCAGCAGTGAGGTCCGTAATGAGCAGTTCTTC. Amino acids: CASSEVRNEQFF.

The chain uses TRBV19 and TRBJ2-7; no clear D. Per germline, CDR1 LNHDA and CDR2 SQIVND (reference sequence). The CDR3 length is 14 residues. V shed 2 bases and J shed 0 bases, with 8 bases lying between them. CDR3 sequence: CASSISYSSYEQYF. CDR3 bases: TGTGCCAGTAGTATAAGTTACAGCTCCTACGAGCAGTACTTC.

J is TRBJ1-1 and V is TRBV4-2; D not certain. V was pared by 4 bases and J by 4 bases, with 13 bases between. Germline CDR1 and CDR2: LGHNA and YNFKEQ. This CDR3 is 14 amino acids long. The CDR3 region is CASSPEVGSTEAFF. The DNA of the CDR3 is TGTGCCAGCAGCCCCGAGGTGGGTTCCACTGAAGCTTTCTTT.

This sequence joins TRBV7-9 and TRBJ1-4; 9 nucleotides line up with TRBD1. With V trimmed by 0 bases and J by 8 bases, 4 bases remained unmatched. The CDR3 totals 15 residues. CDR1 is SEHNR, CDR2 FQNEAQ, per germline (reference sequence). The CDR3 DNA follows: TGTGCCAGCAGCTTAGCGCGGGACAGGGAAGAAAAACTGTTTTTT. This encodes CASSLARDREEKLFF.

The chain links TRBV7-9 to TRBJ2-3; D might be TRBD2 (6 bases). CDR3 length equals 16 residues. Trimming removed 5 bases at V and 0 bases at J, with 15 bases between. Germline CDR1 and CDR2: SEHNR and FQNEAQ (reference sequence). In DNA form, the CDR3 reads TGTGCCAGCAGCCCGAAGTCAGGAGGGAGCACAGATACGCAGTATTTT. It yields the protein CASSPKSGGSTDTQYF.

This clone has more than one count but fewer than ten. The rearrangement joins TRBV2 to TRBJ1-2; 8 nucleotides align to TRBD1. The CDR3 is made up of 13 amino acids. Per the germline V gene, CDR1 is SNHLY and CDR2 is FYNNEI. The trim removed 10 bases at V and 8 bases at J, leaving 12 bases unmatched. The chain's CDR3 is CAIEGDRGDGYTF. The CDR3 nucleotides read TGTGCCATAGAAGGAGACAGGGGAGACGGCTACACCTTC. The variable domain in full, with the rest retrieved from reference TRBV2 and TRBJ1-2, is EPEVTQTPSHQVTQMGQEVILRCVPISNHLYFYWYRQILGQKVEFLVSFYNNEISEKSEIFDDQFSVERPDGSNFTLKIRSTKLEDSAMYFCAIEGDRGDGYTFGSGTRLTVV.

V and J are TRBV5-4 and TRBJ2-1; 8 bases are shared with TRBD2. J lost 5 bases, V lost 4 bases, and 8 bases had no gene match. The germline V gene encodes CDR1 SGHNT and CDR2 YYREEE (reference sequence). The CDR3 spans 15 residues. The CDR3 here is CASSRLAGIDNEQFF. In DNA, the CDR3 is TGTGCCAGCAGCCGTTTAGCGGGGATTGACAATGAGCAGTTCTTC.

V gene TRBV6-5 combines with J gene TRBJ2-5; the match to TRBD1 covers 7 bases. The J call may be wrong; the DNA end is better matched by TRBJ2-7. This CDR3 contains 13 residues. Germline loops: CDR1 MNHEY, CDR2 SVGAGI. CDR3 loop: CASSPTGIYEQYF. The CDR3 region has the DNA TGTGCCAGCAGCCCGACAGGGATCTACGAGCAGTACTTC.

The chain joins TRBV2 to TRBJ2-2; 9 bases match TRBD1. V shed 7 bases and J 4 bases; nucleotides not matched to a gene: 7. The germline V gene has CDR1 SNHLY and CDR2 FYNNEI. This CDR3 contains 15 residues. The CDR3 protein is CASISTGGSTGELFF. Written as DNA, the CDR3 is TGTGCCAGCATATCGACAGGGGGAAGCACCGGGGAGCTGTTTTTT.

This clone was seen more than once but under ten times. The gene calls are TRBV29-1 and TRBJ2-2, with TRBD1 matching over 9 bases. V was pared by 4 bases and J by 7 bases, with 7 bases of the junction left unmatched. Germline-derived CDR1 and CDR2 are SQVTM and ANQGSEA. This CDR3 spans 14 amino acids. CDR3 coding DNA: TGCAGCGTTGTAACCGGGACAGGGAGCGGGGAGCTGTTTTTT. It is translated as CSVVTGTGSGELFF.

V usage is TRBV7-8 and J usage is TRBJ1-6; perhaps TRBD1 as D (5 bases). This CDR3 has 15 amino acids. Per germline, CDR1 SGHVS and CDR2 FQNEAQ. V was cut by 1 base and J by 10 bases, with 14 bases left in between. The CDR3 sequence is CASSLEQAEVSPLHF. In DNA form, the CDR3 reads TGTGCCAGCAGCTTAGAACAGGCTGAGGTCTCACCCCTCCACTTT.